The sequence of this TCR beta chain was determined in a study of cytomegalovirus exposure and HLA in healthy donors. Study-level points and caveats: In vitro experiments confirmed that three CMV-associated chains were specific for CMV antigens. As a later analysis revealed, most CMV-associated TCR beta chains appeared HLA-restricted.

In the case of this clone: The antigen is not known.

The PCR had 60 Vbeta and 13 Jbeta primers. Method: immunoSEQ multiplex PCR; TCRdb's copy keeps in-frame clones and lacks some. The table lists under 250,000 clones, just under 80% of them singletons, with about 0.45% in the top ten. V was cut by 7 bases and J by 2 bases, with 7 bases left in between. This CDR3 has 12 residues. Germline-derived CDR1 and CDR2 are SNHLY and FYNNEI. This chain links TRBV2 with TRBJ2-3; D might be TRBD1 (5 bases). The specimen sequenced was PBMCs. This TCR was recovered from a boy between 10 and 17 years old in good health and CMV-seronegative. The CDR3 reads CASKGDTDTQYF. As DNA, the CDR3 is TGTGCCAGCAAAGGGGACACAGATACGCAGTATTTT.